Each of the 23 T cell receptor beta chains below was sequenced from the same sample in a study of cytomegalovirus exposure and HLA in healthy donors (dated by TCRdb to 2016 to 2017). The library was produced with the immunoSEQ multiplex PCR assay. For the multiplex PCR, a mixture combining 60 forward primers for TCR Vbeta segments and 13 reverse primers for TCR Jbeta segments was used. TCRdb obtained this table from immuneACCESS and retained in-frame rearrangements with V and J assigned. These tables miss some clones; where compared with another copy, unresolved V genes account for less than half of the shortfall, and the remainder is unexplained. This sample comprises under 120,000 clones, roughly 78% of them detected only once. Of the sample, approximately 3% is held by the ten largest clones. Input material: PBMCs. The receptors come from a woman in her thirties or forties in good health and CMV-seronegative.

The V call is TRBV28, the J call TRBJ1-1; TRBD1 aligns across 12 bases. The V gene's germline CDR1 is MDHEN and CDR2 SYDVKM. The CDR3 totals 16 residues. V was clipped by 3 bases and J by 8 bases; unmatched bases: 10. The DNA of the CDR3 is TGTGCCAGCAGTTTGTATGGGGGACAGGGGGCTTTCGAAGCTTTCTTT. This codes for CASSLYGGQGAFEAFF.

J is TRBJ1-1 and V is TRBV19, with TRBD1 identical over 7 bases. The V segment lost 5 bases and the J segment 5 bases; nucleotides outside the gene matches: 14. Germline-derived CDR1 and CDR2 are LNHDA and SQIVND (reference sequence). The CDR3 covers 16 residues. The CDR3 is CASSHRGGEAVTEAFF. The CDR3 coding sequence is TGTGCCAGTAGTCACAGGGGAGGTGAGGCGGTAACTGAAGCTTTCTTT. Combining the CDR3 with reference TRBV19 and TRBJ1-1 gives the whole variable domain DGGITQSPKYLFRKEGQNVTLSCEQNLNHDAMYWYRQDPGQGLRLIYYSQIVNDFQKGDIAEGYSVSREKKESFPLTVTSAQKNPTAFYLCASSHRGGEAVTEAFFGQGTRLTVV.

J is TRBJ1-3 and V is TRBV5-1; the D gene is possibly TRBD1 (6 bases). CDR3 length equals 16 residues. V was shortened by 3 bases and J by 0 bases, with 13 bases between the two germline ends. CDR1 and CDR2 from the germline V gene are SGHRS and YFSETQ. The CDR3 region has the DNA TGCGCCAGCAGCTCAACAGGGATCAGCTCTGGAAACACCATATATTTT. It codes for CASSSTGISSGNTIYF. Full variable domain (outside the CDR3, taken from reference TRBV5-1 and TRBJ1-3): KAGVTQTPRYLIKTRGQQVTLSCSPISGHRSVSWYQQTPGQGLQFLFEYFSETQRNKGNFPGRFSGRQFSNSRSEMNVSTLELGDSALYLCASSSTGISSGNTIYFGEGSWLTVV.

The CDR3 nucleotides are TGCGCCAGCAGCCCGGGGACAGGGTGGTACGAGCAGTACTTC. Its translation: CASSPGTGWYEQYF. The chain employs TRBV5-1 and TRBJ2-7; 9 bases match TRBD1. Germline V CDR1 and CDR2: SGHRS, YFSETQ. Losses at the gene ends were 4 bases for V and 4 bases for J; bases not matched to a gene: 6. The CDR3 extends over 14 amino acids.

This chain links TRBV28 with TRBJ1-2; no clear D. The CDR3 is made up of 13 amino acids. The V end lost 5 bases, the J end lost 6 bases, and 13 bases lay between the germline ends. Germline V gene sequence: CDR1 MDHEN, CDR2 SYDVKM. CDR3 in DNA: TGTGCCAGCAGTGCCCCCTGGGAGAATGGCTACACCTTC. Protein: CASSAPWENGYTF.

This chain connects TRBV4-1 to TRBJ2-7; 8 positions match TRBD1. The germline gives CDR1 MGHRA, CDR2 YSYEKL. The V segment lost 3 bases and the J segment 6 bases; nucleotides outside the gene matches: 7. This CDR3 spans 14 amino acids. In nucleotides, the CDR3 is TGCGCCAGCAGCCACCTAGGACAGGGACTCGAGCAGTACTTC. Encoded protein: CASSHLGQGLEQYF.

CDR3 in DNA: TGTGCCATCAGTGGGGGGACTAGCGGGGGGGCCGCGTACGAGCAGTACTTC. This encodes CAISGGTSGGAAYEQYF. The chain uses TRBV10-3 and TRBJ2-7, with 16 bases identical to TRBD2. The CDR3 extends over 17 amino acids. Germline loops: CDR1 ENHRY, CDR2 SYGVKD. Germline trimming cut 4 bases from V and 4 bases from J; bases unmatched to any gene: 7.

This clone appeared once. The chain has TRBV7-6 and TRBJ2-7; weak D call: TRBD1 (5 bases). The V gene's germline CDR1 is SGHVS and CDR2 FNYEAQ. The CDR3 is 11 amino acids. V shed 8 bases and J shed 5 bases, with 10 bases lying between them. The chain's CDR3 is CASAREDEQYF. CDR3 nucleotides: TGTGCCAGCGCCAGGGAAGACGAGCAGTACTTC.

The V and J genes are TRBV4-2 and TRBJ2-5, with TRBD2 identical over 8 bases. The length of the CDR3 is 16 residues. Germline V gives CDR1 LGHNA, CDR2 YNFKEQ. Losses at the gene ends were 0 bases for V and 5 bases for J; bases not matched to a gene: 8. CDR3 loop: CASSQDLSGSMETQYF. CDR3 nucleotide sequence: TGTGCCAGCAGCCAAGATCTAAGCGGGAGTATGGAGACCCAGTACTTC.

The chain links TRBV4-3 to TRBJ1-2; no firm D call. Germline assignment: CDR1 LGHNA and CDR2 YSLEER. The CDR3 has 14 residues. The V and J ends lost 1 base and 11 bases respectively, with 17 bases between them. The CDR3: CASSQGISSRGYTF. In nucleotides, the CDR3 is TGCGCCAGCAGCCAAGGGATTTCCTCTCGAGGTTACACCTTC.

V is TRBV5-1 and J is TRBJ2-3, with 7 bases lining up with TRBD1. Looked up from germline, CDR1 is SGHRS and CDR2 is YFSETQ. Trimming took 0 bases from V and 0 from J; bases not matched to a gene: 7. There are 17 residues in the CDR3. The CDR3 DNA sequence: TGCGCCAGCAGCTTGGGGGTCAGGGGGTCTAGCACAGATACGCAGTATTTT. Translated, it gives CASSLGVRGSSTDTQYF.

This sequence joins TRBV7-9 and TRBJ2-1, with 9 bases identical to TRBD1. The V segment lost 7 bases and the J segment 2 bases; nucleotides outside the gene matches: 15. Germline CDR1 is SEHNR and CDR2 is FQNEAQ (reference sequence). This CDR3 spans 18 amino acids. The CDR3 sequence is CASTLLPTDRGTYNEQFF. The DNA for the CDR3 is TGTGCCAGCACACTTCTCCCCACTGACAGGGGGACCTACAATGAGCAGTTCTTC. The complete variable domain, with remaining parts taken from reference TRBV7-9 and TRBJ2-1, reads DTGVSQNPRHKITKRGQNVTFRCDPISEHNRLYWYRQTLGQGPEFLTYFQNEAQLEKSRLLSDRFSAERPKGSFSTLEIQRTEQGDSAMYLCASTLLPTDRGTYNEQFFGPGTRLTVL.

V gene TRBV28 combines with J gene TRBJ2-2; 8 nucleotides align to TRBD1. Unmatched junction bases numbered 10, after V lost 4 bases and J lost 3 bases. Germline CDR1 reads MDHEN; CDR2 reads SYDVKM. This CDR3 is 17 amino acids long. The CDR3 nucleotides read TGTGCCAGCAGTTCCCGAAGTCGGACAGGGTACACCGGGGAGCTGTTTTTT. Translating gives CASSSRSRTGYTGELFF.

The chain employs TRBV11-2 and TRBJ2-5; D is possibly TRBD1 (5 bases). Matching the DNA end better, TRBJ2-7 makes the J call doubtful. This CDR3 has 15 amino acids. Germline CDR1 SGHAT, CDR2 FQNNGV. The CDR3 coding sequence is TGTGCCAGCAGCTTAGAGCAGGGAAGCTCCTACGAGCAGTACTTC. Residues: CASSLEQGSSYEQYF.

Only one count was recorded for this clone. The rearrangement links TRBV10-3 to TRBJ1-2; possibly TRBD1 for D (6 bases). The CDR3 loop spans 13 amino acids. Germline CDR1 reads ENHRY; CDR2 reads SYGVKD. V gave up 3 bases and J gave up 2 bases, with 7 bases separating them. CDR3 bases: TGTGCCATCAGTGAAGGGACAAACTATGGCTACACCTTC. The encoded protein is CAISEGTNYGYTF.

V gene TRBV2 combines with J gene TRBJ2-7, with 12 positions matching TRBD2. The CDR3 sequence is 13 residues long. V lost 7 bases and J lost 6; bases outside the gene matches: 4. Germline CDR1 reads SNHLY; CDR2 reads FYNNEI. CDR3 protein: CASKPSGRGEQYF. The CDR3 DNA follows: TGTGCCAGCAAGCCTAGCGGGAGGGGCGAGCAGTACTTC.

The chain carries TRBV25-1 and TRBJ2-7, with D unclear. Germline V gives CDR1 MGHDK, CDR2 SYGVNS. Trimming left V 3 bases short and J 6 bases short, with 18 bases between. The CDR3 is made up of 15 amino acids. The CDR3 nucleotides read TGTGCCAGCAGTGACATTGAGCTGGGCTGGTCCGAGCAGTACTTC. This codes for CASSDIELGWSEQYF.

This chain uses TRBV28 with TRBJ2-2; weak D call: TRBD1 (5 bases). V was pared by 11 bases and J by 2 bases, with 12 bases between. The CDR3 consists of 13 residues. From germline, CDR1 is MDHEN and CDR2 SYDVKM. CDR3 in amino acids: CASRTSNTGELFF. CDR3 coding DNA: TGTGCCTCCCGGACATCCAACACCGGGGAGCTGTTTTTT.

The chain carries TRBV5-1 and TRBJ2-3; 12 bases map to TRBD2. Per the germline V gene, CDR1 is SGHRS and CDR2 is YFSETQ. The CDR3 is 17 residues long. V trimming: 3 bases; J trimming: 3 bases; junction bases outside the gene matches: 8. In nucleotides, the CDR3 is TGCGCCAGCAGCTCGGGTCCAGGACTAGCGGGAACAGATACGCAGTATTTT. It translates to CASSSGPGLAGTDTQYF. The full variable domain, rest sourced from reference TRBV5-1 and TRBJ2-3, is KAGVTQTPRYLIKTRGQQVTLSCSPISGHRSVSWYQQTPGQGLQFLFEYFSETQRNKGNFPGRFSGRQFSNSRSEMNVSTLELGDSALYLCASSSGPGLAGTDTQYFGPGTRLTVL.

This clone appeared a few times. The rearrangement links TRBV27 to TRBJ2-2, with D hard to call. V lost 3 bases, J lost 5 bases, and 4 bases lay in between. CDR3 length equals 12 residues. CDR1 and CDR2 from the germline V gene are MNHEY and SMNVEV (reference sequence). The CDR3 is CASSFPTGELFF. The CDR3 DNA reads TGTGCCAGCAGTTTTCCTACCGGGGAGCTGTTTTTT.

The V call is TRBV19, the J call TRBJ1-1, with 7 bases aligning to TRBD1. The CDR3 loop spans 12 amino acids. V shed 6 bases, J shed 8 bases, and the junction held 6 bases outside the gene matches. The germline V gene has CDR1 LNHDA and CDR2 SQIVND (reference sequence). The CDR3 DNA sequence: TGTGCCAGTAGCAGAACAGGGGCCGAAGCTTTCTTT. Translating gives CASSRTGAEAFF.

This chain uses TRBV28 with TRBJ2-5; 7 bases are a match to TRBD2. The J call may be mistaken, given a closer DNA end match to TRBJ2-7. The CDR3 extends over 17 amino acids. The germline gives CDR1 MDHEN, CDR2 SYDVKM. The CDR3: CASTGGALLPNSYEQYF. The CDR3 nucleotides are TGTGCCAGCACGGGGGGTGCGCTTCTTCCCAACTCCTACGAGCAGTACTTC.

The chain links TRBV18 to TRBJ2-7; the match to TRBD1 covers 7 bases. V shed 4 bases and J 1 base; nucleotides not matched to a gene: 4. This CDR3 region has 14 residues. Per the germline V gene, CDR1 is KGHSH and CDR2 is LQKENI. The CDR3 sequence: CASSQGAGSYEQYF. In DNA, the CDR3 is TGTGCCAGCTCACAGGGGGCCGGGTCCTACGAGCAGTACTTC.